The present T cell receptor beta chain was sequenced within a study of T cell repertoires in cytomegalovirus infection. Turning to the study itself: Public TCR beta signature analysis indicated the presence of both CMV infection and matching HLA type.

This clonotype showed up many times. Its antigen is unidentified. TCRdb fed the reads into MiXCR, producing one record per CDR3 protein. The sample holds approximately 260,000 distinct CDR3 sequences, approximately 22% seen once. V was pared by 2 bases and J by 2 bases, with 10 bases of the junction left unmatched. CDR3 length: 17 amino acids. CDR1 and CDR2 (germline): KGHSH, LQKENI. This TCR derives from a human donor in good health (CMV status not recorded). Some clones in this sample may be carry-over from other donors' samples. This chain uses TRBV18 with TRBJ1-1, with 8 bases aligning to TRBD1. The sequencing here drew on cultured PBMCs, taken from culture after CMV antigen stimulation. In DNA, the CDR3 is TGTGCCAGCTCACCAGCCCAAGGGACAGGCCTTAACACTGAAGCTTTCTTT. Amino acids: CASSPAQGTGLNTEAFF.